This note documents a single TCR beta chain sequence. 60 Vbeta and 13 Jbeta primers were used in PCR. Clones were read by immunoSEQ multiplex PCR, and TCRdb kept only the in-frame ones, dropping some. Of tens of thousands of clones in the sample, roughly 70% were seen once. This entry belongs to a study of cytomegalovirus exposure and HLA in healthy donors. About the research overall: Within an early data release were about 90 million unique TCRs drawn from HLA-typed donors.

Germline loops: CDR1 MDHEN, CDR2 SYDVKM. V lost 7 bases to trimming and J lost 8 bases; unmatched junction nucleotides: 9. This CDR3 has 13 residues. Nominal health characterized the donors when sampled, though unrecorded immune exposures were likely. The chain recombines TRBV28 with TRBJ1-2; TRBD1 aligns across 8 bases. The receptor was derived from a man in his sixties in good health and CMV-seropositive. Sequenced input: PBMCs. The CDR3 loop reads CASISGGAVGYTF. For the CDR3, the DNA is TGTGCCAGCATATCAGGGGGCGCGGTCGGCTACACCTTC.